These 11 T cell receptor beta chains were all obtained from the same sample, sequenced in a study of shared clonotypes between healthy human individuals. This table comes from immunoSEQ multiplex PCR, and its TCRdb copy is limited to in-frame clones, with some not included. The sample yields some 240,000 clones, 65% seen once. The material sequenced was memory CD4+ T cells sorted from blood. Stated subset: CD45RA-negative fraction. These receptors all stem from a man in his thirties or forties in good health.

Remarks on this clone: Other DNA sequences in the sample encode the same CDR3. This chain joins TRBV7-2 and TRBJ1-5, with D unresolved. The germline V gene encodes CDR1 SGHTA and CDR2 FQGNSA. V shed 2 bases and J shed 2 bases, with 4 bases lying between them. The CDR3 loop spans 13 amino acids. As DNA, the CDR3 is TGTGCCAGCAGCTTATCTGGCAATCAGCCCCAGCATTTT. Amino acid sequence: CASSLSGNQPQHF.

This clone appeared a few times. The chain combines TRBV28 with TRBJ2-4; D uncertain. This CDR3 region has 15 residues. Looked up from germline, CDR1 is MDHEN and CDR2 is SYDVKM. Trimming shortened V by 7 bases and J by 2 bases, and 15 bases separated the two germline ends. The CDR3 sequence is CASTQRGGSKNIQYF. DNA for the CDR3: TGTGCCAGCACCCAGCGCGGTGGATCCAAAAACATTCAGTACTTC.

This clone was observed a single time. V and J are TRBV13 and TRBJ2-7, with 8 bases matching TRBD1. The germline gives CDR1 PRHDT, CDR2 FYEKMQ (reference sequence). V shed 5 bases, J shed 4 bases, and the junction held 10 bases outside the gene matches. There are 15 residues in the CDR3. The CDR3 protein is CASSHGAGGGYEQYF. DNA for the CDR3: TGTGCCAGCAGCCACGGGGCAGGGGGCGGTTACGAGCAGTACTTC. The full variable domain, its missing parts supplied by reference TRBV13 and TRBJ2-7, is AAGVIQSPRHLIKEKRETATLKCYPIPRHDTVYWYQQGPGQDPQFLISFYEKMQSDKGSIPDRFSAQQFSDYHSELNMSSLELGDSALYFCASSHGAGGGYEQYFGPGTRLTVT.

The rearrangement uses TRBV2 and TRBJ2-5, with 7 positions matching TRBD1. From germline, CDR1 is SNHLY and CDR2 FYNNEI. This CDR3 has 13 amino acids. Losses at the gene ends were 4 bases for V and 5 bases for J; bases not matched to a gene: 4. The CDR3 sequence is CASSVRGRETQYF. The CDR3 nucleotides are TGTGCCAGCAGTGTAAGGGGGCGGGAGACCCAGTACTTC.

This chain joins TRBV9 and TRBJ2-3; TRBD2 matches at 7 bases. V trimming: 0 bases; J trimming: 10 bases; junction bases outside the gene matches: 11. Germline values: CDR1 SGDLS, CDR2 YYNGEE. This CDR3 spans 15 amino acids. The CDR3 region is CASSVDEWTRSPQYF. The CDR3 nucleotides read TGTGCCAGCAGCGTAGATGAATGGACTAGAAGTCCGCAGTATTTT.

V gene TRBV5-4 combines with J gene TRBJ2-3; 12 bases agree with TRBD2. Germline loops: CDR1 SGHNT, CDR2 YYREEE (reference sequence). The CDR3 length is 15 residues. Trimming removed 4 bases from V and 4 bases from J; junction bases left unmatched: 4. CDR3 sequence reads: CASSPSSGRADTQYF. CDR3 DNA sequence: TGTGCCAGCAGCCCTTCTAGCGGGAGGGCAGATACGCAGTATTTT.

The V call is TRBV5-4, the J call TRBJ1-2; possible D gene TRBD1, 6 bases. The CDR3 totals 13 residues. CDR1 SGHNT and CDR2 YYREEE come from the germline V gene (reference sequence). Trimming took 0 bases from V and 8 from J, leaving 11 bases between them. The CDR3 sequence: CASSLDRQGGYTF. The CDR3 bases are TGTGCCAGCAGCTTGGACAGGCAGGGGGGCTACACCTTC.

V usage is TRBV9 and J usage is TRBJ1-2, with D perhaps TRBD1 (6 bases). Germline assignment: CDR1 SGDLS and CDR2 YYNGEE. This CDR3 spans 20 amino acids. V gave up 4 bases and J gave up 6 bases, with 34 bases separating them. This chain's CDR3 is CASSLSARVHGGAGQHGYTF. The CDR3 coding sequence is TGTGCCAGCAGCCTCTCCGCTCGGGTTCACGGGGGCGCGGGTCAACATGGCTACACCTTC.

This chain links TRBV11-3 with TRBJ2-1; weak D call: TRBD2 (6 bases). The CDR3 length is 13 residues. V dropped 1 base and J dropped 7 bases, with 8 bases sitting between them. From germline, CDR1 is SGHNT and CDR2 YENEEA. The CDR3, as DNA: TGTGCCAGCAGCTTAGTGGCGGGGAATGAGCAGTTCTTC. Encoded protein: CASSLVAGNEQFF.

A note on this clone: This likely stems from a read error, as it lies one base from a far larger clone. The sample holds other DNA sequences that translate to the same CDR3. The chain links TRBV29-1 to TRBJ1-1; no definite D call. This CDR3 is built from 10 residues. Germline CDR1 is SQVTM and CDR2 is ANQGSEA. CDR3 DNA: TGCAGCGTAGGGAACACTGAAGCCTTCTTT. Its protein product is CSVGNTEAFF.

The chain is built from TRBV6-1 and TRBJ1-2; weak D call: TRBD1 (5 bases). The CDR3 loop spans 15 amino acids. Germline V gene lookup returns CDR1 MNHNS and CDR2 SASEGT. Between the trimmed V and J ends, which lost 2 bases and 7 bases, there was a span of 17 bases. CDR3 DNA: TGTGCCAGCAGTGAAAGAGGACGGCAGGGTACTGGCTACACCTTC. Translated, it gives CASSERGRQGTGYTF.